This TCR beta chain originates from a study of PD-L1 blockade in urothelial cancer (dated by TCRdb to 2016 to 2017). Background for the entire study: All patients started therapy in about 2014 and received atezolizumab 1,200 mg intravenously every 3 weeks. Twenty-five of 29 patients were identified as males with urothelial cancer of bladder origin, and a prior smoking history was reported by 18 of 29 patients. An ECOG performance status of 0 or 1 was recorded for the patients, and 0 to 3 prior chemotherapy regimens had been received by the patients. Blood samples were analyzed at two time points: 3 weeks after treatment start (second dose) and 6 weeks after treatment start. Blood samples yielded a median of about 150,000 T cells and more than 80,000 unique TCRs, with median clonality approximately 0.08. Somatic, immune and clinical correlates of response to PD-L1 blockade with atezolizumab in urothelial cancer were the focus of an exploratory multi-omic analysis. Pretreatment tumor samples, along with matched peripheral blood collected serially before and after atezolizumab treatment, underwent TCR sequencing. Durable clinical benefit was defined as a progression-free survival longer than 6 months, and TCR features were additionally tested against progression-free survival and overall survival. In the same patients, pretreatment tumors underwent whole exome sequencing and RNA sequencing in addition to TCR sequencing. Some ten patients reached durable clinical benefit, while some 20 patients did not. Under 30 patients had pretreatment blood TCR-seq, about 25 had at least one posttreatment blood collection, and about 25 had tumor TCR-seq.

To estimate absolute template abundance from read counts, synthetic TCR analog templates were spiked into each PCR. The immunoSEQ assay was used to amplify TCRbeta CDR3 regions from genomic DNA with bias-controlled V and J gene primers. Sequencing of rearranged TCRbeta segments was done at approximately 20X coverage. The source study handled its data this way. Sequencing errors were corrected by clustering and CDR3s were annotated against IMGT to assign V, D and J genes. Downstream analyses used only productive TCRbeta rearrangements, leaving out any out-of-frame or stop-codon sequences. To compute clonality, Shannon entropy was normalized by the log of the number of unique productive sequences and then subtracted from one. Clones differing between time points or between blood and tumor were identified using Fisher's exact test with Benjamini-Hochberg correction, with an adjusted p below 0.01 applied as the threshold. TCRdb retrieved this table from immuneACCESS and kept in-frame rearrangements only. Not all clones are present; in checked studies, unresolved V genes account for under half, and no reason is known for the remainder. That table gives V, J and clone size, and the DNA gave D and trimming. This sample lists more than 60,000 clones; almost 90% were detected once. The biggest ten clones account for around 10% of the sample.

The time point label on this specimen signifies: peripheral blood 6 weeks after treatment start. The cohort comprised 29 patients with locally advanced or metastatic urothelial carcinoma treated at Memorial Sloan Kettering on a trial protocol. Peripheral blood mononuclear cells were collected pretreatment and during treatment, with between 1 and 8 total time points per patient. The Qiagen DNeasy Blood extraction kit was used to purify genomic DNA from total PBMCs and from tumor samples. PBMCs were collected pretreatment and during treatment, and were isolated and stored as previously described. V and J are truncated by 9 bases and 1 base respectively, leaving an intervening sequence of 19 bases. The cysteine opens and the phenylalanine closes a CDR3 of 15 amino acids. Only the CDR3 region is kept as DNA, spanning 45 bases read in frame from base 1. Taken from the germline V gene (reference sequence), the CDR1 and CDR2 loops are LNHDA and SQIVND.

What the study reported, not specific to this receptor: A pretreatment peripheral blood TCR clonality below the median was linked to improved progression-free and overall survival. Because the sample size was small (n of about 31) and many of the analyses were exploratory, the results are meant to be hypothesis-generating. Greater expansion of tumor-associated TCR clones in peripheral blood 3 weeks after the start of treatment was observed in patients with durable benefit (n of about 20, p = 0.022).

Note on this clone: Its antigen is not yet known. One base away there is no much larger clone; base qualities are not given.

The specimen comprised PBMCs, sampled around atezolizumab (anti-PD-L1) treatment. This clonotype was obtained from a man in his sixties with urothelial cancer. The chain is encoded by TRBV19 joined to TRBJ2-7; possibly the D gene is TRBD2, per 6 matching bases. The nucleotide sequence is given as TGTGCCAGACCACCGGGACTGAACTTTTCCTACGAGCAGTACTTC. Translated, this gives CARPPGLNFSYEQYF.